Sequencing of this T cell receptor (beta chain) was carried out in a study of T-cell memory formation after mild COVID-19. Study context: Most TCR clusters belonged to a single donor.

Germline V gene lookup returns CDR1 LGHNA and CDR2 YSLEER. The CDR3 has 15 amino acids. V was pared by 0 bases and J by 5 bases, with 13 bases between. Each CDR3 protein is one row after TCRdb ran MiXCR on the 5' RACE reads. The data show about 270,000 distinct CDR3 sequences, 18% seen once. As concerns this clonotype: Its target is unknown.

Study-wide results and caveats: Mainly in CM and EM were contracting CD4+ clones; CD8+ were in EMRA. CD4/CD8 balance held among clones contracting day 15 to 85, and later expanders leaned CD4+.

This clonotype was sampled from a man aged 18-30 years who had mild COVID-19 (a few samples of this study predate the infection). Cell type and time point are not known. The sequenced sample consisted of PBMCs or a T cell subset sorted from them (not recorded which). The J gene is TRBJ2-5, the V gene TRBV4-3, with D possibly TRBD2 on 5 matching bases. DNA for the CDR3: TGCGCCAGCAGCCAAGATGTGACGGAGGCTGAGACCCAGTACTTC. This encodes CASSQDVTEAETQYF.